Detailed here is one T cell receptor beta chain. Its antigen remains unidentified. Germline CDR1 is MGHRA and CDR2 is YSYEKL. This CDR3 contains 14 residues. Trimming stripped 0 bases from V and 5 bases from J, with 8 bases between. The entry originates in a study of post-analysis software for immune sequencing data. Broader study findings: Normalized Chao1 diversity was significantly lower in multiple sclerosis patients than in controls. Patients used about 5 TRBV segments, including TRBV5-6, TRBV5-1 and TRBV20-1, more often than controls.

Unique molecular identifiers tagged the TCR beta cDNA libraries. TCRdb analysed the PCR reads with MiXCR anew, one entry per CDR3 protein. This table holds 750,000 to 950,000 distinct CDR3 sequences, about 53% found once. This clonotype originated in a girl aged 5-17 years with multiple sclerosis. The V and J genes are TRBV4-1 and TRBJ2-1; a weak D match, TRBD2 (5 bases). What was sequenced was blood. CDR3 residues: CASSQEPGNNEQFF. The DNA of the CDR3 is TGCGCCAGCAGCCAAGAGCCGGGAAACAATGAGCAGTTCTTC.